This T cell receptor beta chain stems from a study of Graves' ophthalmopathy and Graves' hyperthyroidism. Study-wide background: Stable hyperthyroidism was defined by absence of ophthalmopathy within 18 months of follow-up. The study's findings and limits: Detection in blood was also observed for most expanded thyroid clonotypes above 0.001 frequency.

This clonotype was picked up a small number of times. Its specificity is unknown. Patients were diagnosed from clinical symptoms, serum thyroxine, TRAb, thyroid ultrasound and orbital computed tomography. Looked up from germline, CDR1 is SQVTM and CDR2 is ANQGSEA. CDR3 length: 11 amino acids. Trimming stripped 6 bases from V and 4 bases from J, with 9 bases between. Transcripts of RNA were the source for amplifying TCR beta CDR3 regions. The authors performed first-round RT-PCR with HTBI primers and then a second-round multiplex PCR. TCRdb recomputed calls from the multiplex PCR reads with MiXCR, one row per CDR3 protein. The repertoire holds about 1.2 million distinct CDR3 sequences, with less than 45% as singletons.

This sequence joins TRBV29-1 and TRBJ1-2, with D uncertain. The sequence derives from an adult man with Graves' hyperthyroidism. Sequencing was carried out using peripheral blood or thyroid tissue (not recorded which). The chain's CDR3 is CSVREVYGYTF. The DNA of the CDR3 is TGCAGCGTCAGAGAAGTCTATGGCTACACCTTC.